This T cell receptor beta chain was retrieved from a study of monozygotic twins with inflammatory bowel disease. TCRdb re-called the 5' RACE reads; every CDR3 protein appears as one record, without DNA. The sample data list approximately 420,000 distinct CDR3 sequences. This CDR3 has 17 amino acids. Germline-derived CDR1 and CDR2 are SGHTA and FQGNSA. Collection of an approximately 2.6 ml blood sample took place per donor. This rearrangement joins TRBV7-2 to TRBJ2-4. This clonotype originated in a human donor with ulcerative colitis or Crohn's disease, or a healthy co-twin of an affected twin (not recorded which). Sample: blood. The CDR3 spells CASSLPILARAKNIQYF.